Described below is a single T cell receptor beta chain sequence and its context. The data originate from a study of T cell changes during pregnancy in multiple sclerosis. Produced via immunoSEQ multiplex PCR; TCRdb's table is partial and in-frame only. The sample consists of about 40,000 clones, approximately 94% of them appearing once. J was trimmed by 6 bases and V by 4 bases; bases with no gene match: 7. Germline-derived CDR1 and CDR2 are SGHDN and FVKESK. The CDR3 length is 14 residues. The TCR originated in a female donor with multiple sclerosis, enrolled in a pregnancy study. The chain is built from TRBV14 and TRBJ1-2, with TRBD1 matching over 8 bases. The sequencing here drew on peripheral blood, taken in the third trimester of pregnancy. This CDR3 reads CASSLTGGGDGYTF. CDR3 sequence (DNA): TGTGCCAGCAGCCTTACAGGGGGAGGAGATGGCTACACCTTC.